The source of this T cell receptor beta chain is a study of cytomegalovirus exposure and HLA in healthy donors (dated 2017 in TCRdb). Notes on the research overall: According to a later analysis, one platform produced both the 110 or so validation repertoires and the roughly 650 repertoires of the first cohort. The study was designed to test whether signatures of past pathogen exposure could be identified by cataloging public T cell receptors. Along with the roughly 670-subject first cohort, a separate validation cohort of around 120 different subjects was used. High-throughput TCR immunosequencing, statistical association of individual TCRs with disease status, and machine learning were combined to predict cytomegalovirus infection status.

A word on this clone: Its antigen has not been determined. Per-base quality was not reported, and no clone a single base away is much larger than it.

Separate from the approximately 700-subject first cohort, the validation cohort of some 130 subjects was the group to which the donors belonged. Trimming accounts for 0 bases at V and 3 bases at J, while the number of junction bases matched to no gene is 4. The CDR3 goes from the cysteine to the phenylalanine over 15 residues. The entry retains the CDR3 DNA only, 45 bases that are in frame from base 1. For CDR1 and CDR2, the germline V gene lists MNHNS and SASEGT. Library prep was done by the immunoSEQ multiplex PCR assay. Turning to the authors' computational methods: A statistical classification framework was developed to diagnose cytomegalovirus status using the catalog of TCR beta chain sequences. TCRdb's version of the immuneACCESS table is confined to in-frame rearrangements and falls short of the full clone set. An unresolved V gene accounts for under half of the shortfall where checked; the remainder is of unknown origin. For V, J and clone size, that table is used; D and trimming come from the DNA. This sample comprises some 170,000 clones, approximately 87% of them detected only once. Roughly 1.5% of the sample is taken by the ten largest.

Overall study outcomes, separate from this receptor: In vitro tests confirmed that a few of the cytomegalovirus-associated TCR beta chains recognize cytomegalovirus antigens. The study gave a list of under 200 TCR beta chains associated with cytomegalovirus. The classifier was reported to diagnose cytomegalovirus status with high specificity and sensitivity in both the original cohort and the validation cohort. All 120 or so repertoires were used to score co-occurrence in the validation cohort in a later analysis, because that analysis had no HLA typing for the cohort. Across donors, most TCR sequences were observed very rarely, whereas some public TCRs were present in many individuals. A later analysis found that TCRs clustered in the first cohort also tended to co-occur in the roughly 120 validation repertoires, with approximately 95% of cluster scores above 0. The authors suggested that the approach could potentially be generalized to other disease states and immunological phenotypes.

The chain couples TRBV6-1 to TRBJ2-7, with 8 central nucleotides matching TRBD1. The sequencing sample was made of PBMCs. The TCR sequence derives from a woman in her twenties or thirties in good health and CMV-seronegative. The DNA sequence is given as TGTGCCAGCAGTGAAGCCTTTGGACAGGGCTACGAGCAGTACTTC. This sequence encodes CASSEAFGQGYEQYF.